This passage covers 17 T cell receptor beta chains from one sample sequenced in a study of blood T cell repertoires in COVID-19. Sequencing used immunoSEQ multiplex PCR; TCRdb keeps in-frame clones, though not all of them. The sample contains 250,000 to 350,000 clones, under 90% of which appear only once. Sequenced material: peripheral blood. The origin of the receptors is a woman aged 40-49 years who had recovered from COVID-19.

This clone was observed at least ten times. This sequence joins TRBV24-1 and TRBJ1-1, with a possible D match to TRBD1 (5 bases). Looked up from germline, CDR1 is KGHDR and CDR2 is SFDVKD. Trimming left V 10 bases short and J 8 bases short, with 13 bases between. The CDR3 length is 11 residues. CDR3 loop: CATIKEGEAFF. The CDR3 region has the DNA TGTGCCACGATTAAGGAGGGGGAAGCTTTCTTT.

This sequence joins TRBV6-5 and TRBJ1-5; D is possibly TRBD1 (5 bases). The CDR3 has 13 amino acids. V was trimmed by 5 bases and J by 6 bases, leaving 11 bases between them. The germline gives CDR1 MNHEY, CDR2 SVGAGI. The CDR3 DNA reads as TGTGCCAGCAGTAACCAGGGAGGTCAGCCCCAGCATTTT. Translated, it gives CASSNQGGQPQHF.

The chain links TRBV4-1 to TRBJ2-7; the match to TRBD2 covers 8 bases. Trimming removed 0 bases from V and 3 bases from J; junction bases left unmatched: 16. Germline CDR1 is MGHRA and CDR2 is YSYEKL. The CDR3 is 19 amino acids. CDR3 protein: CASSQEGARWASGSYEQYF. The CDR3, as DNA: TGCGCCAGCAGCCAAGAAGGGGCCAGATGGGCCAGCGGGAGCTACGAGCAGTACTTC.

The rearrangement links TRBV19 to TRBJ1-6; D might be TRBD1 (6 bases). CDR1 LNHDA and CDR2 SQIVND come from the germline V gene (reference sequence). This CDR3 comprises 16 residues. V lost 6 bases, J lost 7 bases, and 19 bases lay in between. CDR3 residues: CASRRGPGDSNSPLHF. CDR3 sequence (DNA): TGTGCCAGTAGGAGGGGACCAGGGGATTCGAATTCACCCCTCCACTTT. Drawing the rest from reference TRBV19 and TRBJ1-6, the complete variable domain is DGGITQSPKYLFRKEGQNVTLSCEQNLNHDAMYWYRQDPGQGLRLIYYSQIVNDFQKGDIAEGYSVSREKKESFPLTVTSAQKNPTAFYLCASRRGPGDSNSPLHFGNGTRLTVT.

This clone was counted a single time. The J gene is TRBJ2-5, the V gene TRBV5-4; D perhaps matches TRBD1 (6 bases). The CDR3 totals 15 residues. The V gene lost 5 bases and the J gene lost 0 bases, with 14 bases spanning the gap. Germline-derived CDR1 and CDR2 are SGHNT and YYREEE (reference sequence). Here the CDR3 DNA reads TGTGCCAGCAGGTTTATGGACAGTAACCAAGAGACCCAGTACTTC. It translates to CASRFMDSNQETQYF.

The chain is built from TRBV3-1 (or the pseudogene TRBV3-2) and TRBJ1-3, with a weak D call TRBD1 (5 bases). V shed 1 base and J shed 4 bases, with 11 bases lying between them. CDR3 length: 15 amino acids. CDR1 is LGHDT, CDR2 YNNKEL, per germline (reference sequence). Here the CDR3 reads CASSQVGGIGNTIYF. The CDR3 DNA reads TGTGCCAGCAGCCAAGTTGGGGGGATCGGAAACACCATATATTTT.

This chain links TRBV12-2 with TRBJ2-1; the tabulated D call, TRBD1, remains unverified against the DNA. TRBV12-2 is listed as a pseudogene. The CDR3 extends over 16 amino acids. The CDR3 nucleotides are TGTGCAAGTCGCTTAGTGCAGGGCGCCAGGGACAATGAGCAGTTCTTC. Protein sequence: CASRLVQGARDNEQFF.

This chain's CDR3 is CASSPRQGDPGELFF. The CDR3 DNA sequence: TGTGCCAGCTCACCTCGACAGGGCGATCCCGGGGAGCTGTTTTTT. The genes are TRBV18 and TRBJ2-2, with 7 bases aligning to TRBD1. Unmatched junction bases numbered 7, after V lost 3 bases and J lost 6 bases. This CDR3 is built from 15 residues. Germline V gene sequence: CDR1 KGHSH, CDR2 LQKENI.

To note about this clone: Distinct nucleotide sequences in the sample also encode this CDR3. The CDR3 sequence: CASSLDRVGEQYF. In DNA form, the CDR3 reads TGCGCCAGCAGCTTGGACAGGGTAGGCGAGCAGTACTTC. The chain links TRBV5-1 to TRBJ2-7; tentatively, D is TRBD1 (6 bases). Deletions cut 0 bases from V and 6 bases from J, with 10 bases between. Looked up from germline, CDR1 is SGHRS and CDR2 is YFSETQ. The CDR3 consists of 13 residues.

The J gene is TRBJ2-1, the V gene TRBV5-1; 13 positions agree with TRBD2. Germline V gene data show CDR1 as SGHRS and CDR2 as YFSETQ. The CDR3 length is 16 residues. Trimming at V came to 3 bases and at J to 2 bases, leaving 2 bases not matched to a gene. The CDR3 spells CASSSGTSGAYNEQFF. The CDR3 DNA follows: TGCGCCAGCAGCTCGGGGACTAGCGGGGCCTACAATGAGCAGTTCTTC.

V is TRBV6-2 or TRBV6-3 and J is TRBJ2-1, with D maybe TRBD2 (6 bases). Trimming stripped 7 bases from V and 4 bases from J, with 11 bases between. This CDR3 comprises 13 residues. Germline loops: CDR1 MNHEY, CDR2 SVGEGT. CDR3 DNA sequence: TGTGCCAGCACCCCGGGACTTTACAATGAGCAGTTCTTC. It translates to CASTPGLYNEQFF.

V usage is TRBV28 and J usage is TRBJ1-5; the D gene is possibly TRBD1 (6 bases). The CDR3 spans 14 residues. Trimming took off 3 bases at V and 7 bases at J, with 13 bases between the two ends. Germline CDR1 reads MDHEN; CDR2 reads SYDVKM. CDR3: CASSFYRDTQPQHF. The CDR3 DNA reads TGTGCCAGCAGTTTCTACAGGGACACACAGCCCCAGCATTTT.

The chain has TRBV30 and TRBJ2-3; D uncertain. V lost 8 bases and J 1 base, leaving 16 bases between the germline ends. The CDR3 consists of 14 residues. Germline lookup yields CDR1 GTSNPN and CDR2 SVGIG (reference sequence). CDR3 sequence (DNA): TGTGCCCGCACCACGGGTCTCGGCACAGATACGCAGTATTTT. Protein sequence: CARTTGLGTDTQYF.

V and J are TRBV2 and TRBJ1-5; D is undetermined. The V gene's germline CDR1 is SNHLY and CDR2 FYNNEI. CDR3 size: 14 residues. Between the trimmed V and J ends, which lost 2 bases and 0 bases, there was a span of 5 bases. CDR3 coding DNA: TGTGCCAGCAGTGAATTACATAGCAATCAGCCCCAGCATTTT. Protein sequence: CASSELHSNQPQHF.

The rearrangement links TRBV5-6 to TRBJ2-7; D ambiguous. The V end lost 5 bases, the J end lost 3 bases, and 6 bases lay between the germline ends. CDR1 and CDR2 from the germline V gene are SGHDT and YYEEEE. The CDR3 totals 11 residues. The CDR3 nucleotides are TGTGCCAGCAGAAATAGCTACGAGCAGTACTTC. Residues: CASRNSYEQYF. The whole variable domain, remainder taken from reference TRBV5-6 and TRBJ2-7, is DAGVTQSPTHLIKTRGQQVTLRCSPKSGHDTVSWYQQALGQGPQFIFQYYEEEERQRGNFPDRFSGHQFPNYSSELNVNALLLGDSALYLCASRNSYEQYFGPGTRLTVT.

The chain has TRBV11-1 and TRBJ2-7; D is uncertain. The CDR3 contains 15 residues. Trimming removed 5 bases at V and 1 base at J, with 15 bases between. CDR1 and CDR2 from the germline V gene are SGHAT and FQDESV (reference sequence). CDR3 in amino acids: CASSPTWLVSYEQYF. The CDR3 DNA is TGTGCCAGCAGCCCGACTTGGCTCGTTTCCTACGAGCAGTACTTC. The full variable domain, in which reference TRBV11-1 and TRBJ2-7 provide the parts outside the CDR3, is EAEVAQSPRYKITEKSQAVAFWCDPISGHATLYWYRQILGQGPELLVQFQDESVVDDSQLPKDRFSAERLKGVDSTLKIQPAELGDSAMYLCASSPTWLVSYEQYFGPGTRLTVT.

The chain recombines TRBV2 with TRBJ2-6; TRBD1 matches 9 bases. The V gene's germline CDR1 is SNHLY and CDR2 FYNNEI. V trimming: 0 bases; J trimming: 3 bases; junction bases outside the gene matches: 3. The CDR3 loop spans 17 amino acids. In DNA, the CDR3 is TGTGCCAGCAGTGAAGCGACAGGGGGAGGTGGGGCCAACGTCCTGACTTTC. Its translation is CASSEATGGGGANVLTF. The variable domain in full, with the rest retrieved from reference TRBV2 and TRBJ2-6, is EPEVTQTPSHQVTQMGQEVILRCVPISNHLYFYWYRQILGQKVEFLVSFYNNEISEKSEIFDDQFSVERPDGSNFTLKIRSTKLEDSAMYFCASSEATGGGGANVLTFGAGSRLTVL.